These T cell receptor beta chains were read from a single sample in a study of cytomegalovirus exposure and HLA in healthy donors. Produced via immunoSEQ multiplex PCR; TCRdb's table is partial and in-frame only. The top ten clones hold less than 3% of a sample with around 200,000 clones, 70% of them seen once. Specimen: PBMCs. These receptor sequences come from a man aged 40-49 years in good health and CMV-seropositive. CDR3s include the opening cysteine and the closing phenylalanine or tryptophan. D genes are given only for firm matches. A clone size is listed for some rows: how often the clone was seen (once, few, many), or a class if it is expanded.

j_gene | v_gene | d_gene | abundance | CDR3nt | CDR3aa
TRBJ2-1 | TRBV28 | - | - | TGTGCCAGCAGGGAAGGGGCAGGGGCAACCTACAATGAGCAGTTCTTC | CASREGAGATYNEQFF
TRBJ1-2 | TRBV10-3 | TRBD1 | - | TGTGCCATCAGTGAGGGACAGGCAATAAGTTTCTATGGCTACACCTTC | CAISEGQAISFYGYTF
TRBJ1-2 | TRBV10-3 | - | - | TGTGCCATCAGTGCGGAGGGCTACAACTATGGCTACACCTTC | CAISAEGYNYGYTF
TRBJ2-2 | TRBV27 | TRBD2 | - | TGTGCCACCCGGGGGGGGAGGAACACCGGGGAGCTGTTTTTT | CATRGGRNTGELFF
TRBJ1-2 | TRBV15 | - | - | TGTGCCACCAGCAGAGATCCCTCTTATGGCTACACCTTC | CATSRDPSYGYTF
TRBJ2-1 | TRBV29-1 | - | - | TGCAGCGTTGAAGACAGGTCTAAGGGGAATGAGCAGTTCTTC | CSVEDRSKGNEQFF
TRBJ2-1 | TRBV5-1 | TRBD2 | - | TGCGCCAGCAGCTTGGACGTAGCGGGGGGGTACAATGAGCAGTTCTTC | CASSLDVAGGYNEQFF
TRBJ2-1 | TRBV27 | TRBD2 | - | TGTGCCAGCAGTTTATTTAGCGGGGGCCTTTACAATGAGCAGTTCTTC | CASSLFSGGLYNEQFF
TRBJ2-5 | TRBV5-8 | TRBD1 | - | TGTGCCAGCACCCCGGGACAGATCCAAGAGACCCAGTACTTC | CASTPGQIQETQYF
TRBJ2-1 | TRBV19 | TRBD2 | - | TGTGCCAGTACCGCATGGGGGGGGAGCTCCTACAATGAGCAGTTCTTC | CASTAWGGSSYNEQFF
TRBJ1-6 | TRBV5-4 | TRBD1 | - | TGTGCCAGCAGCTTACCGGGACAGAGAAATTCACCCCTCCACTTT | CASSLPGQRNSPLHF
TRBJ2-7 | TRBV6-1 | TRBD2 | - | TGTGCCAGCAGTGAAGGGACTAGTCGCTACGAGCAGTACTTC | CASSEGTSRYEQYF
TRBJ1-5 | TRBV28 | TRBD1 | - | TGTGCCAGCAGTTTATTGTTAAGGGACAGTAGCAAACAGCCCCAGCATTTT | CASSLLLRDSSKQPQHF
TRBJ2-2 | TRBV5-4 | - | - | TGTGCCAGCAGCCTCGGTCCTCCCACCGGGGAGCTGTTTTTT | CASSLGPPTGELFF
TRBJ1-6 | TRBV5-1 | TRBD1 | - | TGCGCCAGCAGCTGGGGGGGGGACAGGGCAACCCTCCACTTT | CASSWGGDRATLHF
TRBJ1-5 | TRBV19 | - | once | TGTGCCACCTCTGTACAGGGCCGGCAGCCCCAGCATTTT | CATSVQGRQPQHF
TRBJ2-3 | TRBV6-1 | - | - | TGTGCCAGCGGTGTCTCCAGAAGCACAGATACGCAGTATTTT | CASGVSRSTDTQYF
TRBJ2-5 | TRBV28 | - | - | TGTGCCAGCAGTTTCCCCTCAAAGGAAGGGGGAGAAGAGACCCAGTACTTC | CASSFPSKEGGEETQYF
TRBJ2-3 | TRBV4-1 | TRBD2 | - | TGCGCCAGCAGCCAACTAGCGGGGGGGCCCGGTACGCAGTATTTT | CASSQLAGGPGTQYF
TRBJ1-5 | TRBV4-1 | TRBD1 | few | TGCGCCAGCAGCCAGCGGACAGGGGTGCATCAGCCCCAGCATTTT | CASSQRTGVHQPQHF
TRBJ2-7 | TRBV5-5 | - | many | TGTGCCAGCAGCTTGGAGGGGTCTCCCCTAGGCTACGAGCAGTACTTC | CASSLEGSPLGYEQYF
TRBJ1-1 | TRBV19 | - | few | TGTGCCAGTAGTATAGGGCCCCTCACTGAAGCTTTCTTT | CASSIGPLTEAFF
TRBJ2-2 | TRBV6-1 | TRBD2 | - | TGTGCCAGCAGTGCGGCTAGCGGGGGGACAAACACCGGGGAGCTGTTTTTT | CASSAASGGTNTGELFF
TRBJ2-2 | TRBV12-5 | TRBD1 | - | TGTGCTAGTGCCCTCTCGGAGACAGGGACCACCGGGGAGCTGTTTTTT | CASALSETGTTGELFF
TRBJ1-2 | TRBV5-1 | - | - | TGCGCCAGCAGCTTGCTTGAGGGCACTAACTATGGCTACACCTTC | CASSLLEGTNYGYTF
TRBJ2-7 | TRBV10-2 | TRBD1 | once | TGCGCCAGCGCCGGGACAGGGATGTTGGAGCAGTACTTC | CASAGTGMLEQYF
TRBJ2-2 | TRBV10-3 | - | - | TGTGCCATCAAGGCAGGGGAAGCCGGGGAGCTGTTTTTT | CAIKAGEAGELFF
TRBJ2-7 | TRBV5-4 | TRBD2 | - | TGTGCCAGCAGCTCACCGGGAGGCTACGAGCAGTACTTC | CASSSPGGYEQYF
TRBJ2-7 | TRBV7-2 | TRBD1 | - | TGTGCCAGCAGCCGGGGACAGGGGACCTACGAGCAGTACTTC | CASSRGQGTYEQYF
TRBJ1-3 | TRBV7-9 | - | - | TGTGCCAGCAGCTTGATCCGACAGCATGGAAACACCATATATTTT | CASSLIRQHGNTIYF
TRBJ1-1 | TRBV29-1 | - | - | TGCAGCGTTGACATCTCGGGTATGGGCACTGAAGCTTTCTTT | CSVDISGMGTEAFF
TRBJ2-1 | TRBV7-8 | - | - | TGTGCCAGCAGCCCCATCCCCCAGTACAATGAGCAGTTCTTC | CASSPIPQYNEQFF
TRBJ1-2 | TRBV25-1 | TRBD1 | - | TGTGCCAGCGGCCGGGACAGAAGCTACACCTTC | CASGRDRSYTF
TRBJ2-7 | TRBV28 | TRBD2 | - | TGTGCCAGCAGTTTAGGCCCCGGGACTAGCGTCTACGAGCAGTACTTC | CASSLGPGTSVYEQYF
TRBJ1-1 | TRBV6-5 | - | few | TGTGCCAGCAGTGAAACAAGTAGGGGGTTTCGGGCTTTCTTT | CASSETSRGFRAFF
TRBJ1-1 | TRBV7-6 | TRBD1 | few | TGTGCCAGCAGCCCCGGGACAGGGGTGAACACTGAAGCTTTCTTT | CASSPGTGVNTEAFF
TRBJ1-1 | TRBV2 | - | few | TGTGCCAGCGTGAGGACAGTAATGAACACTGAAGCTTTCTTT | CASVRTVMNTEAFF
TRBJ2-1 | TRBV6-5 | - | - | TGTGCCAGCAGTTGGGCCCCCTACAATGAGCAGTTCTTC | CASSWAPYNEQFF
TRBJ1-4 | TRBV27 | TRBD1 | few | TGTGCCAGCAGTTTGTCCTCAGGACAGGGGGCGCGCGAAAAACTGTTTTTT | CASSLSSGQGAREKLFF
TRBJ2-7 | TRBV7-8 | TRBD1 | - | TGTGCCAGCAGCTTTACTGGGACAGGGGGCTACGAGCAGTACTTC | CASSFTGTGGYEQYF
TRBJ2-1 | TRBV27 | - | - | TGTGCCAGCAGTTTATCGCTGGGCCGAAACAATGAGCAGTTCTTC | CASSLSLGRNNEQFF
TRBJ2-5 | TRBV4-2 | - | - | TGTGCCAGCAGCCAACTACCAGGGCAAGAGACCCAGTACTTC | CASSQLPGQETQYF
TRBJ1-1 | TRBV5-5 | - | - | TGCGCCAGCAGTTTCGTCCCAAACCGAGCGTTAATGAACACTGAAGCTTTCTTT | CASSFVPNRALMNTEAFF
TRBJ1-3 | TRBV18 | - | - | TGTGCCAGCTCACCGCCACCGGTAGATTCTGGAAACACCATATATTTT | CASSPPPVDSGNTIYF
TRBJ2-7 | TRBV2 | - | - | TGTGCCAGCATCGCGCACAGCCAATCTTACGAGCAGTACTTC | CASIAHSQSYEQYF
TRBJ2-2 | TRBV4-1 | TRBD2 | few | TGCGCCAGCAGCCAAGACGCCGGGGGGGGGTACACCGGGGAGCTGTTTTTT | CASSQDAGGGYTGELFF